This T cell receptor beta chain was profiled in a study of CD8+CD57+ T cells in acquired aplastic anemia. This clonotype was counted ten times or more. All patients picked for sequencing had shown, by flow cytometry, an expansion of CD8+CD57+ cells. Trimming pared 3 bases from V and 2 bases from J, leaving 13 bases between. The CDR3 extends over 15 amino acids. Germline V CDR1 and CDR2: MNHNS, SASEGT. The use of genomic DNA as template underpinned the TCR beta VDJ and CDR3 profiling. MiXCR, applied by TCRdb to the reads, yields one record per CDR3 protein. Of 200,000 to 250,000 distinct CDR3 sequences in the sample, approximately 51% were seen once.

This chain uses TRBV6-1 with TRBJ1-1, with a possible D match to TRBD1 (5 bases). Sequenced input: sorted CD4+, CD8+, or CD8+CD57+ T cells (not recorded which) from PBMCs. This receptor was taken from a human donor with aplastic anemia. CDR3 coding DNA: TGTGCCAGCAGTGACGTGGGGGTTGAAAACACTGAAGCTTTCTTT. The encoded protein is CASSDVGVENTEAFF.